This T cell receptor beta chain was sequenced for a study of early T cells in non-severe SARS-CoV-2 infection. Using its own MiXCR run on the 5' RACE reads, TCRdb lists one record per CDR3 protein. The repertoire holds 74,000 or so distinct CDR3 sequences, with more than 10% as singletons. V was pared by 5 bases and J by 2 bases, with 8 bases of the junction left unmatched. The CDR3 spans 15 residues. Germline CDR1 is MDHEN and CDR2 is SYDVKM. This clonotype was observed a handful of times. The chain joins TRBV28 to TRBJ2-5, with TRBD1 matching over 7 bases. What was sequenced was whole blood. The origin of this receptor is an adult who was a healthcare worker with PCR-confirmed SARS-CoV-2 infection or an uninfected control (not recorded which). CDR3 in amino acids: CASSPQGTVQETQYF. The CDR3 nucleotides are TGTGCCAGCAGTCCCCAAGGGACAGTACAAGAGACCCAGTACTTC.